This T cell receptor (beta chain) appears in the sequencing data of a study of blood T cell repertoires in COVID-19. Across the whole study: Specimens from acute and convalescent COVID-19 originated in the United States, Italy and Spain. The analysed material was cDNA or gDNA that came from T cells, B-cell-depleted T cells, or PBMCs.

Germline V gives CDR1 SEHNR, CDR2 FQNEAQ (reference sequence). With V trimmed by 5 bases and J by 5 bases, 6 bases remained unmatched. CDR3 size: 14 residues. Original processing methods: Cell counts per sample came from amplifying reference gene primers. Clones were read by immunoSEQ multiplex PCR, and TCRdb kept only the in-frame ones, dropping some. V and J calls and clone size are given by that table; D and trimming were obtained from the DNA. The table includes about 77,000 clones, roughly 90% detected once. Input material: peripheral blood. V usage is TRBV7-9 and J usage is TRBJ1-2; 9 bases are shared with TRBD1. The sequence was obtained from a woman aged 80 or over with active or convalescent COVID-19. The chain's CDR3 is CASSVAGTGYGYTF. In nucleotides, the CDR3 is TGTGCCAGCAGCGTTGCCGGGACAGGGTATGGCTACACCTTC. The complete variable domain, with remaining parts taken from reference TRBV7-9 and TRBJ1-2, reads DTGVSQNPRHKITKRGQNVTFRCDPISEHNRLYWYRQTLGQGPEFLTYFQNEAQLEKSRLLSDRFSAERPKGSFSTLEIQRTEQGDSAMYLCASSVAGTGYGYTFGSGTRLTVV.